The source of this T cell receptor (beta chain) is a study of response to subunit inactivated influenza vaccine. Study-wide findings and caveats: New T cells are recruited in small numbers by each seasonal influenza vaccination, according to the authors' suggestion.

Germline loops: CDR1 LGHNA, CDR2 YNFKEQ. V gave up 3 bases and J gave up 6 bases, with 19 bases separating them. There are 16 residues in the CDR3. Each CDR3 protein is one row after TCRdb ran MiXCR on the RT-PCR reads. Among about 520,000 distinct CDR3 sequences listed, approximately 11% were seen once. Comments on this clonotype: Its antigen is unknown.

This receptor was obtained from a man between 45 and 60 years old who received an inactivated influenza vaccine. Sequenced here: PBMCs from blood, sampled 35 to 45 days after vaccination. The rearrangement links TRBV4-2 to TRBJ2-3; TRBD2 is a possible D gene (7 bases). The chain's CDR3 is CASSQHEGGRADTQYF. The CDR3 DNA is TGTGCCAGCAGCCAGCACGAGGGGGGGCGAGCGGATACGCAGTATTTT.